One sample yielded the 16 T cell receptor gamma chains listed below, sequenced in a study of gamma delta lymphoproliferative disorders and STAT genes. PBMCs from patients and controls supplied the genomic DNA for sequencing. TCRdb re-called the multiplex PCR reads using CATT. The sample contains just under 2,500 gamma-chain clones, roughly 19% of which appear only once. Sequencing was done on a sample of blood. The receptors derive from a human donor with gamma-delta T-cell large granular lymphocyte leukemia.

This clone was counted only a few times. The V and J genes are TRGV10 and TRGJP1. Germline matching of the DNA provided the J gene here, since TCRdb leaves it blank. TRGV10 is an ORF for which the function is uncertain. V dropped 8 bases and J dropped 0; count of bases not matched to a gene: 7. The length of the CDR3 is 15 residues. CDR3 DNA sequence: TGTGCTGCGTGGGCCTATCATACCACTGGTTGGTTCAAGATATTT. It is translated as CAAWAYHTTGWFKIF.

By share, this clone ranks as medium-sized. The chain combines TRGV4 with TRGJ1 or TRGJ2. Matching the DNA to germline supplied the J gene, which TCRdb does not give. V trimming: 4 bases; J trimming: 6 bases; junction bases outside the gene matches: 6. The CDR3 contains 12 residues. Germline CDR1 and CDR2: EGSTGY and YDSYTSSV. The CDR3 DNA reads TGTGCCACCTGGGAGGGTGGTTATAAGAAACTCTTT. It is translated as CATWEGGYKKLF.

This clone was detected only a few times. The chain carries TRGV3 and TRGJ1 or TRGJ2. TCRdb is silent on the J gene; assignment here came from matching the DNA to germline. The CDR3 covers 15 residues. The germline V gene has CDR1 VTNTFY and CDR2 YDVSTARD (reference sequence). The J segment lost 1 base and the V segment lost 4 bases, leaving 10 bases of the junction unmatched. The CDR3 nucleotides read TGTGCCACCTGGGAACCCCACCTTAATTATTATAAGAAACTCTTT. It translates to CATWEPHLNYYKKLF.

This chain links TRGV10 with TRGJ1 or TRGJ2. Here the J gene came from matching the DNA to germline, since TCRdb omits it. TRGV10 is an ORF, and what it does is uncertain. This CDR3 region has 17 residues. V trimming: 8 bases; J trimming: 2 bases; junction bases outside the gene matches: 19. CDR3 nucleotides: TGTGCTGCGTGGGACCAAACAAATCCCTCTCATTATTATAAGAAACTCTTT. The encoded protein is CAAWDQTNPSHYYKKLF.

CDR3 sequence (DNA): TGTGCCTTGTGGGAGGTGGAATATTATAAGAAACTCTTT. Translating it yields CALWEVEYYKKLF. The chain links TRGV9 to TRGJ1 or TRGJ2. Because TCRdb records no J gene, it was assigned here through a match of the DNA to germline. Per the germline V gene, CDR1 is GITISATS and CDR2 is ISYDGTV (reference sequence). The CDR3 is made up of 13 amino acids. V shed 0 bases, J shed 4 bases, and the junction held 3 bases outside the gene matches.

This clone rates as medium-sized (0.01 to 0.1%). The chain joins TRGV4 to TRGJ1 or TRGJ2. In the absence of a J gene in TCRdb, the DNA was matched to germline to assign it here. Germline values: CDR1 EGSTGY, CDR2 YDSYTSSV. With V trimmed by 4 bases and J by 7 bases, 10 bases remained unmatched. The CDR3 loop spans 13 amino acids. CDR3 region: CATWDGPGYKKLF. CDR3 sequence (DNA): TGTGCCACCTGGGACGGGCCGGGATATAAGAAACTCTTT.

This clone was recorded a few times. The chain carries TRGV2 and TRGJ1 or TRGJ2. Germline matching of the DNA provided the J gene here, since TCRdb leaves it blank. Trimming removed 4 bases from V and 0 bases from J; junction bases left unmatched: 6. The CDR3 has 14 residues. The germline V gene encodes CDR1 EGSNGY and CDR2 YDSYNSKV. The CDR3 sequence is CATWDPPNYYKKLF. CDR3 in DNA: TGTGCCACCTGGGATCCCCCGAATTATTATAAGAAACTCTTT.

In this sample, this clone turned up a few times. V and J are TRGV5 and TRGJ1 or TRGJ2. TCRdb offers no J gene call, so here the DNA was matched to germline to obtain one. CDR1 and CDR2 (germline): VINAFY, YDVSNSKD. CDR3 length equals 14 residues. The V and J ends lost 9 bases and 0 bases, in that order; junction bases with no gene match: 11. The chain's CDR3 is CATTATSNYYKKLF. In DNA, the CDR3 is TGTGCCACCACTGCTACCTCGAATTATTATAAGAAACTCTTT.

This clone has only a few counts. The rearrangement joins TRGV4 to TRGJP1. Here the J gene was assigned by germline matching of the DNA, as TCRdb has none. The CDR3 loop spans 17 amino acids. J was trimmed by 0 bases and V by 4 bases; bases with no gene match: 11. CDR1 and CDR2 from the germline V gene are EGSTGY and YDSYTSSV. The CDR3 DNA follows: TGTGCCACCTGGGACGGGCCCCCCTATACCACTGGTTGGTTCAAGATATTT. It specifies CATWDGPPYTTGWFKIF.

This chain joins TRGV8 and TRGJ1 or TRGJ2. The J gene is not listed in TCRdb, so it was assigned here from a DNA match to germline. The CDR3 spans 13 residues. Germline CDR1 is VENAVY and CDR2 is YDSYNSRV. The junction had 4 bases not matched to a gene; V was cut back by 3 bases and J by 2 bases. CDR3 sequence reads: CATWDSDYYKKLF. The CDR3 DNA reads TGTGCCACCTGGGATTCAGATTATTATAAGAAACTCTTT.

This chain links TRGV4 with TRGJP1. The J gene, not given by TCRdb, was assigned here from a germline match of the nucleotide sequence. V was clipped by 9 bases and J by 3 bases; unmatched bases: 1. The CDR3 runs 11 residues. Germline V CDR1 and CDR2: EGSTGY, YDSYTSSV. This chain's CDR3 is CATPTGWFKIF. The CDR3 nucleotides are TGTGCCACCCCCACTGGTTGGTTCAAGATATTT.

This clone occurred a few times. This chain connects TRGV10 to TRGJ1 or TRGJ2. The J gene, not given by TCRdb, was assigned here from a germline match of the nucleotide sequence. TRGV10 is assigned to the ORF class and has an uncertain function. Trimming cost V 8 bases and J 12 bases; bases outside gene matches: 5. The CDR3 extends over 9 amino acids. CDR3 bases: TGTGCTGCGTGGGATGCGAAACTCTTT. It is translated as CAAWDAKLF.

DNA of the CDR3: TGTGCCACCTGGGACGGGCCTTGTGATTGGATCAAGACGTTT. It codes for CATWDGPCDWIKTF. This chain joins TRGV2 and TRGJP2. Assignment of the J gene here rests on matching the DNA to germline, because TCRdb gives none. The CDR3 sequence is 14 residues long. From germline, CDR1 is EGSNGY and CDR2 YDSYNSKV. The V gene end was trimmed by 0 bases and the J gene end by 6 bases; junction bases not matched to a gene: 4.

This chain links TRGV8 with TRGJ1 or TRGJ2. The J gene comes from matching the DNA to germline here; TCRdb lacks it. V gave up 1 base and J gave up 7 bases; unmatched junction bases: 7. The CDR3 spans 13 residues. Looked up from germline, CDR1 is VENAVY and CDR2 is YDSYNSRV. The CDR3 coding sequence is TGTGCCACCTGGGATAGCCAAGGATATAAGAAACTCTTT. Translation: CATWDSQGYKKLF.

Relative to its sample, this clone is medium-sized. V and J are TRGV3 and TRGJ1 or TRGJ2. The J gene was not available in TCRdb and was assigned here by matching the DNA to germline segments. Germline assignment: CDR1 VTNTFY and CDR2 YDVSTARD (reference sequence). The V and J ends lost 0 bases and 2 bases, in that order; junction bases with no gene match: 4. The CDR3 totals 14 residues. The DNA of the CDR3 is TGTGCCACCTGGGACAGGCTCCATTATTATAAGAAACTCTTT. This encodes CATWDRLHYYKKLF.

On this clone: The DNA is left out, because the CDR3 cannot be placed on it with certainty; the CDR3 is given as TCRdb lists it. The CDR3 sequence is CTTVPAGLGTGGGSSDWIKTF. The J gene went uncalled, whereas the V gene is TRGV11. TRGV11 is known as an ORF, though its function is uncertain. The CDR3 comprises 21 residues, both ends counted.